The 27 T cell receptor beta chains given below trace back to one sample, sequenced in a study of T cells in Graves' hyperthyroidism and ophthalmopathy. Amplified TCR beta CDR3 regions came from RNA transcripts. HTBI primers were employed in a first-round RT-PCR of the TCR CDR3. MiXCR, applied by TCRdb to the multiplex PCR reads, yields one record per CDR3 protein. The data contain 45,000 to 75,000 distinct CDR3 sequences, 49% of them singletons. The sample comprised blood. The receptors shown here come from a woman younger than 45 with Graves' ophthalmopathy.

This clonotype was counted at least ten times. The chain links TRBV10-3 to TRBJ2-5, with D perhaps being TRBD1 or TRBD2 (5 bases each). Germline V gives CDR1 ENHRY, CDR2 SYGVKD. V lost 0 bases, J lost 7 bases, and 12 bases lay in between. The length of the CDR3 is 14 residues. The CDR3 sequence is CAISESGTAGTQYF. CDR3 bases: TGTGCCATCAGTGAGTCGGGGACCGCGGGGACCCAGTACTTC.

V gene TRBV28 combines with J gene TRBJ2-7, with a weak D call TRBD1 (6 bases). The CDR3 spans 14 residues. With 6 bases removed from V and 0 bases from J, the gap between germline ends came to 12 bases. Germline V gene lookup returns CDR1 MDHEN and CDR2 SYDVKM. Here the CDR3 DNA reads TGTGCCAGCAGATTTACAGGGCCCTCCTACGAGCAGTACTTC. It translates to CASRFTGPSYEQYF.

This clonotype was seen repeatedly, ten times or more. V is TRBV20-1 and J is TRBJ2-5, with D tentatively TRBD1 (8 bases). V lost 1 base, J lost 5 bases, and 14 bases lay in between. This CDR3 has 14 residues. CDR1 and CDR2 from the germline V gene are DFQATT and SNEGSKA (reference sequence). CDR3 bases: TGCAGTGCTAGAGGTGACAGGGGAGGGGAGACCCAGTACTTC. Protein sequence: CSARGDRGGETQYF.

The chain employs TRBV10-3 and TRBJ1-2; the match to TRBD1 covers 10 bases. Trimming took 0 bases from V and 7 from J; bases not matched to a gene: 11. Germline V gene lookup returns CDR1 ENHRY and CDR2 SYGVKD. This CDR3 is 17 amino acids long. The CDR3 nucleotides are TGTGCCATCAGTGAGTCGGGGATTGACAGGGGGCGCGGTGGCTACACCTTC. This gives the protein CAISESGIDRGRGGYTF.

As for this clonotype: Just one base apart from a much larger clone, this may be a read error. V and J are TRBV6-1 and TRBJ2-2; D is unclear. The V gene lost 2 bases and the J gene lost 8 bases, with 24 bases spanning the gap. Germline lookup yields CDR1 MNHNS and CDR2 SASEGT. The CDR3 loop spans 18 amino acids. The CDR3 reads CASSERLNPPQTPGELFF. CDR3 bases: TGTGCCAGCAGTGAACGACTCAACCCCCCCCAAACACCGGGGGAGCTGTTTTTT.

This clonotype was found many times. The CDR3 spells CAISARGQGSNYGYTF. In DNA, the CDR3 is TGTGCCATCAGTGCCCGGGGACAGGGCTCCAACTATGGCTACACCTTC. The chain carries TRBV10-3 and TRBJ1-2; 9 nucleotides line up with TRBD1. The length of the CDR3 is 16 residues. Germline CDR1 ENHRY, CDR2 SYGVKD. V dropped 4 bases and J dropped 2; count of bases not matched to a gene: 8.

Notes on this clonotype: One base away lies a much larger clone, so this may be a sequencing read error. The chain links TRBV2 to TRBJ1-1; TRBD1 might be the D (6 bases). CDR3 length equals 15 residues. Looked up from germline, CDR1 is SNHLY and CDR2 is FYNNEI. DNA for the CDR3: TGTGCCAGCAGTGACAGGGGCCCCGAGGACACTGGAGCTTTCTTT. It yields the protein CASSDRGPEDTGAFF. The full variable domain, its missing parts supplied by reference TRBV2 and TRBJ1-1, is EPEVTQTPSHQVTQMGQEVILRCVPISNHLYFYWYRQILGQKVEFLVSFYNNEISEKSEIFDDQFSVERPDGSNFTLKIRSTKLEDSAMYFCASSDRGPEDTGAFFGQGTRLTVV.

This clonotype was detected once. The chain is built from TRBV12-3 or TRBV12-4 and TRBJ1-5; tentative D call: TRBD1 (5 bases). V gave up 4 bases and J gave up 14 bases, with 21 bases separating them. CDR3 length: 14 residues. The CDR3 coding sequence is TGTGCCAGCAGTTCCGGGACTCCAGGATTCAATGAGCATTTT. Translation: CASSSGTPGFNEHF.

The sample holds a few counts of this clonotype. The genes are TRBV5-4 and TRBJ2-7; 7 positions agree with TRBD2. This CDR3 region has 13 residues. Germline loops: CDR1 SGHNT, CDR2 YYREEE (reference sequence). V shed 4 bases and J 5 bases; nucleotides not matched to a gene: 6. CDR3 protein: CASSGRAADEQYF. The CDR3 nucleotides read TGTGCCAGCAGCGGGAGGGCGGCCGACGAGCAGTACTTC.

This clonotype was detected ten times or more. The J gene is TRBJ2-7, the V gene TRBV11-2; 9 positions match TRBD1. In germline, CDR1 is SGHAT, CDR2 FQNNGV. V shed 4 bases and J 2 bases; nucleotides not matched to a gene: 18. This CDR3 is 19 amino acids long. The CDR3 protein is CASSSDYDLGQGAAYEQYF. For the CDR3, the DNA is TGTGCCAGCAGCTCCGATTACGACCTGGGACAGGGCGCCGCCTACGAGCAGTACTTC.

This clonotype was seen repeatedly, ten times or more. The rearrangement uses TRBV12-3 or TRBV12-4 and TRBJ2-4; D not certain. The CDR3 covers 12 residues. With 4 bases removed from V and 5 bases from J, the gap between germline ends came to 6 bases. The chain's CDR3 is CASSSAENIQYF. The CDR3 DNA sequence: TGTGCCAGCAGTTCGGCTGAAAACATTCAGTACTTC.

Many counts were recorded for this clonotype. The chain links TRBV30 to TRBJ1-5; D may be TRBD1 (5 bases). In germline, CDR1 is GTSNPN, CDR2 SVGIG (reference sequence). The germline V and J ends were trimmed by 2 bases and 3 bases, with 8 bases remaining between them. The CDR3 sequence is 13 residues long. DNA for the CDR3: TGTGCCTGGAGTTCAGGGAACAATCAGCCCCAGCATTTT. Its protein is CAWSSGNNQPQHF.

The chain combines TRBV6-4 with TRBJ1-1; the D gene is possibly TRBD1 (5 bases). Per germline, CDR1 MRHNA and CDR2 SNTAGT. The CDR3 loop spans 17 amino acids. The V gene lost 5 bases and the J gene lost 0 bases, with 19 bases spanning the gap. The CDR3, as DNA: TGTGCCAGCAGTCAGGACACTGCGGGCGGGGTGAACACTGAAGCTTTCTTT. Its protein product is CASSQDTAGGVNTEAFF.

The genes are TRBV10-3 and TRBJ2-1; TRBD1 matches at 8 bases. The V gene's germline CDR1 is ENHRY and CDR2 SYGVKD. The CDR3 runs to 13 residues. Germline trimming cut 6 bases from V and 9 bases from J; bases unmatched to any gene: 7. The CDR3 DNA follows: TGTGCCATCAGGACAGGGGAGGTGCTTGAGCAGTTCTTC. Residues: CAIRTGEVLEQFF.

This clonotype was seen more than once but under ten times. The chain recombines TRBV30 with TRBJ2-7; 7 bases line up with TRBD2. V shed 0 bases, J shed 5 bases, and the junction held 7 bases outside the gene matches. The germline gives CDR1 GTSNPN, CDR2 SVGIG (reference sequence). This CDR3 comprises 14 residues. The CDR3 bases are TGTGCCTGGAGTGTAGGCGGGAGTTCCCACGAGCAGTACTTC. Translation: CAWSVGGSSHEQYF.

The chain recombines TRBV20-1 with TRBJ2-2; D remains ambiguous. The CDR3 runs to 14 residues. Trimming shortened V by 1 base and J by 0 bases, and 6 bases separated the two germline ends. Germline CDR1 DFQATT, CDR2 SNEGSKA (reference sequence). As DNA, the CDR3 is TGCAGTGCTAGAGCGGGCTCGAACACCGGGGAGCTGTTTTTT. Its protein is CSARAGSNTGELFF.

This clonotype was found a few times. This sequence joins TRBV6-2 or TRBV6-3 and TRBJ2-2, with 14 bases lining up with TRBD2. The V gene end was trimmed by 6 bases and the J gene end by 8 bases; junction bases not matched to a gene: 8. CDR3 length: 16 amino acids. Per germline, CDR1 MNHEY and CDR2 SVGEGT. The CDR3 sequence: CASRPGLAGDAGELFF. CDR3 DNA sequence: TGTGCCAGCAGACCGGGACTAGCGGGAGATGCGGGGGAGCTGTTTTTT.

This chain's CDR3 is CSAIGHVQFF. The CDR3 DNA reads TGCAGCGCCATTGGTCATGTGCAGTTCTTC. The gene calls are TRBV29-1 and TRBJ2-1; D uncertain. This CDR3 comprises 10 residues. V gave up 7 bases and J gave up 12 bases, with 13 bases separating them. Germline CDR1 is SQVTM and CDR2 is ANQGSEA.

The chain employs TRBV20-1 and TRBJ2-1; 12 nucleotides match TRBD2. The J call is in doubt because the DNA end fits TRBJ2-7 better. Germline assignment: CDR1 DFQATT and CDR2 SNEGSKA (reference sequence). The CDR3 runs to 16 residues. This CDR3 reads CSAGAPLAGGINEQYF. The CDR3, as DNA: TGCAGTGCTGGAGCCCCTCTAGCGGGAGGGATCAATGAGCAGTACTTC.

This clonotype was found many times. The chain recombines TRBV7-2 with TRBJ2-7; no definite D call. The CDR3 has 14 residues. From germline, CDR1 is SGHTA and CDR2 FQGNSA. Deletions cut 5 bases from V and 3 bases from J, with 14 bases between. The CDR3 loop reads CASSVQLGYYEQYF. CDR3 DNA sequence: TGTGCCAGCAGCGTCCAGCTAGGCTACTACGAGCAGTACTTC. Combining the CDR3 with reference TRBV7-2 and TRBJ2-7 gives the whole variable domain GAGVSQSPSNKVTEKGKDVELRCDPISGHTALYWYRQSLGQGLEFLIYFQGNSAPDKSGLPSDRFSAERTGGSVSTLTIQRTQQEDSAVYLCASSVQLGYYEQYFGPGTRLTVT.

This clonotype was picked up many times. CDR3 protein: CASRPRPADVYNEQFF. CDR3 DNA: TGTGCCAGCAGACCAAGGCCAGCGGACGTCTACAATGAGCAGTTCTTC. This chain joins TRBV7-2 and TRBJ2-1; a possible D gene is TRBD2 (5 bases). The V end lost 6 bases, the J end lost 3 bases, and 18 bases lay between the germline ends. Per the germline V gene, CDR1 is SGHTA and CDR2 is FQGNSA. CDR3 size: 16 residues.

For the CDR3, the DNA is TGTGCCAGCAGCTTACTCTACGGGGGTAGCAATGAGCAGTTCTTC. Amino acids: CASSLLYGGSNEQFF. The J gene is TRBJ2-1, the V gene TRBV7-3, with TRBD2 as a possible D gene (6 bases). The CDR3 extends over 15 amino acids. CDR1 is SGHTA and CDR2 is FQGTGA in the germline V gene. V was clipped by 2 bases and J by 6 bases, with 14 bases between them.

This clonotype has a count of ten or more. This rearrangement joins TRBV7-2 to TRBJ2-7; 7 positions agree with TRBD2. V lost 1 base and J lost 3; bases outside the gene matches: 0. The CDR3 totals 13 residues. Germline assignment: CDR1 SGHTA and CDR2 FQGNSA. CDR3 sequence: CASSLERDYEQYF. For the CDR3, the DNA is TGTGCCAGCAGCTTAGAGCGGGACTACGAGCAGTACTTC.

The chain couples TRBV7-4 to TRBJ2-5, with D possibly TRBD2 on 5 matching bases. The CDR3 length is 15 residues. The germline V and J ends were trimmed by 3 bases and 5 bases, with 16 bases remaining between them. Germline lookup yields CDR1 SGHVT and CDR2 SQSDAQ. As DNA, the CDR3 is TGTGCCAGCAGCTTCCTCGGGTCTAGCTTGGAGACCCAGTACTTC. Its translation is CASSFLGSSLETQYF.

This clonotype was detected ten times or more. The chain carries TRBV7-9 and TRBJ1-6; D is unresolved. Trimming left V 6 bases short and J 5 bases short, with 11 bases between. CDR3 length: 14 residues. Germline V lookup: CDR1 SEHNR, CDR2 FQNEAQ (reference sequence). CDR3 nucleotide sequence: TGTGCCAGCAGTCAAACAGTAAATAATTCACCCCTCCACTTT. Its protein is CASSQTVNNSPLHF.

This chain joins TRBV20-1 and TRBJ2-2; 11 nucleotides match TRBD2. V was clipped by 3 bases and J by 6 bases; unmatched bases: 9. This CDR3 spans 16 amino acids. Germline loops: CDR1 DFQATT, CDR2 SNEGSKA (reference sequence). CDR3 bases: TGCAGTGCTAGCACCACTAGCGGGAGTAGGTCCGGGGAGCTGTTTTTT. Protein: CSASTTSGSRSGELFF.

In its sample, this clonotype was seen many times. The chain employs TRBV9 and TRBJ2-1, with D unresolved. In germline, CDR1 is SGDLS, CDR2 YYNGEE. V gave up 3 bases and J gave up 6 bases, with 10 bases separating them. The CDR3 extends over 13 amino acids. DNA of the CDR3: TGTGCCAGCAGCGGGGTCCCTCGCAATGAGCAGTTCTTC. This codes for CASSGVPRNEQFF.